This T cell receptor (beta chain) was sequenced during a study of shared clonotypes between healthy human individuals. In the case of this clone: The antigen remains unidentified.

Findings of the study overall: Non-shared clonotypes had lower generation probabilities than clonotypes shared by all four sorted-subset donors.

CDR3 length: 16 residues. Germline V lookup: CDR1 MNHEY, CDR2 SVGAGI. After removal of 4 bases from V and 6 bases from J, the junction contained 9 bases not matched to a gene. Produced via immunoSEQ multiplex PCR; TCRdb's table is partial and in-frame only. The sample lists 2 million or so clones; 90% to 95% were seen once. Specimen: naive CD4+ T cells sorted from blood. Subset reported: CD45RA+ positively selected. This sequence was found in a man between 18 and 35 years old in good health. The gene calls are TRBV6-5 and TRBJ2-1; 10 bases line up with TRBD2. For the CDR3, the DNA is TGTGCCAGCAGTTCCCCAAAGCGGGGGGGCCCCAATGAGCAGTTCTTC. Translation: CASSSPKRGGPNEQFF.